The present entry profiles one T cell receptor (beta chain) with its context. Its binding antigen is unknown. No base quality values were provided; no much bigger clone lies one nucleotide off. Every donor was a healthy Caucasian. The twin cohort consisted of three pairs of female monozygotic twins, all aged roughly 18 to 30 years. RNA for TCR libraries was isolated from peripheral blood mononuclear cells. Library generation was performed with 5' RACE. The data were produced on an Illumina HiSeq 2000. Template switching added a universal primer binding site, and the final cDNA carried a unique molecular identifier that allowed TCR cDNA molecules to be counted accurately. First-strand cDNA for TCR alpha and beta chains was synthesized from specific primers in the conserved constant-segment region. To control for contamination, every cDNA library was double barcoded, receiving both a SMART-Mk sample barcode and Illumina barcodes. TruSeq adapter sequences, together with Illumina sample barcodes, were added in two successive PCR steps. Sequencing of the TCR alpha and beta cDNA libraries was done on the Illumina HiSeq platform using custom primers. In the original analysis: Raw reads were processed with MiGEC to extract unique molecular identifiers, and MiXCR was used to determine CDR3 positions. Recombination models were inferred per individual with the repgenHMM and IGoR tools using an EM algorithm. The analysis of shared clonotypes was done with the tcR package in R, with sharing normalized by the product of cloneset sizes. Out-of-frame nonproductive sequences were analyzed to study raw recombination free of thymic and clonal selection effects. TCRdb trimmed public reads at Q25 via fastp, called clones via MiXCR and kept in-frame beta chains. Rows are unified per CDR3 protein, each entry keeping the most common DNA and genes. TCRdb's processing, not the authors' own work, is the source of the V and J calls. For this sample there are about 660,000 distinct CDR3 sequences; approximately 9% appear just once. The ten top clones hold around 0.95% of the sample.

Reading the germline V gene (reference sequence) gives CDR1 DFQATT and CDR2 SNEGSKA. The germline V and J ends show losses of 6 bases and 3 bases respectively, and no gene match explains 5 bases of the junction. Reading from cysteine to phenylalanine, the CDR3 counts 13 amino acids. Only the CDR3 DNA is retained, 39 bases long and in frame from the first base. The entry originates in a study of identical twins (dated by TCRdb to between 2015 and 2016). Regarding the complete study: The study deep-sequenced TCR alpha and beta repertoires from monozygotic twins, unrelated adults of various ages and cord blood to test whether fetal clonotypes persist. To rule out contamination, the twin experiments were replicated at different times with different library preparation protocols.

What the research found in general, with its limitations: Out-of-frame TCR alpha sharing in monozygotic twins was systematically underestimated by recombination models, whereas sharing between unrelated individuals was in agreement with the recombination models. Compared with coincidental sharing between unrelated individuals, out-of-frame TCR alpha sequences shared between twins had an excess of sequences with low generation probability. Invariant T cells such as MAIT and iNKT could partly confound zero-insertion analyses, although diverse VJ usage argued against such confounding for most clonotypes. Conclusions relied on cross-sectional statistical analysis, since the same donors could not be followed over many years. Fewer insertions were carried by abundant cord blood beta clonotypes; a weaker similar trend was observed in young adult naive repertoires, while no such trend was observed in memory repertoires. Excess twin sharing in beta out-of-frame sequences was weaker because fewer shared sequences lowered the signal-to-noise ratio.

The sample was also linked to a second study, of yellow fever vaccine responses in identical twins. The second study also describes: The authors reported that the T cell response to vaccination in identical twins appeared partly convergent and partly personalized. Focusing on identical twins, the study followed the T cell clones that responded to the vaccine, and did so with precision.

The origin of this receptor is a woman aged 18-35 years in good health. The V gene is TRBV20-1 and the J gene is TRBJ2-7; TRBD2 lines up with 10 middle nucleotides. Sequenced: PBMCs. The base sequence is TGCAGTGCAAGAAGCGGGAGGGTCTACGAGCAGTACTTC. This yields the protein CSARSGRVYEQYF.